These T cell receptor beta chains were read from a single sample in a study of blood T cell repertoires in COVID-19. TCRdb keeps only in-frame clones here, not all; method: immunoSEQ multiplex PCR. The data hold about 300,000 clones, with around 88% observed a single time. Sequencing used peripheral blood. The receptors shown here come from a woman in her twenties or thirties who had recovered from COVID-19. CDR3s include the opening cysteine and the closing phenylalanine or tryptophan. D genes are given only for firm matches. Some rows have no size entry. The others give once, few or many, or a class for an expanded clone.

NA	NA	TRBV3-1/TRBV3-2	TRBJ1-3	TGTGCCAGCAGCCAAGTAGACTCTGGAAACACCATATATTTT	CASSQVDSGNTIYF
NA	NA	TRBV7-2	TRBJ2-7	TGTGCCAGCAGCTTAGTGTCAGGGGCCTACGAGCAGTACTTC	CASSLVSGAYEQYF
once	NA	TRBV5-1	TRBJ2-2	TGCGCCAGCAGCTTGATCTCGGGGTCCGGGGAGCTGTTTTTT	CASSLISGSGELFF
NA	NA	TRBV29-1	TRBJ2-1	TGCAGCGTTGATTCCGGGGTTCAGTATGGGTACAATGAGCAGTTCTTC	CSVDSGVQYGYNEQFF
NA	NA	TRBV4-1	TRBJ1-3	TGCGCCAGCAGCCAGCACGAGGGCGGCTTCTCTGGAAACACCATATATTTT	CASSQHEGGFSGNTIYF
NA	NA	TRBV11-3	TRBJ2-1	TGTGCCAGCAGCCGAAGGGGGACCGGCTCCTACAATGAGCAGTTCTTC	CASSRRGTGSYNEQFF
NA	TRBD1	TRBV27	TRBJ2-1	TGTGCCAGCAGTTTAGGGGGACAGGGGGCGCGTGAGCAGTTCTTC	CASSLGGQGAREQFF
NA	NA	TRBV11-2	TRBJ2-7	TGTGCCAGCAGCACGACAGGCCTCGACGAGCAGTACTTC	CASSTTGLDEQYF
NA	NA	TRBV5-1	TRBJ1-2	TGCGCCAGCAGCTCGAGGCCGAACTATGGCTACACCTTC	CASSSRPNYGYTF
NA	NA	TRBV9	TRBJ1-2	TGTGCCAGCAGCGAGGGGGGGAGTAACTATGGCTACACCTTC	CASSEGGSNYGYTF
once	TRBD1	TRBV4-3	TRBJ1-6	TGCGCCAGCAGCCAGCTGCCGGGACAGGGTCCTTCACCCCTCCACTTT	CASSQLPGQGPSPLHF
once	NA	TRBV19	TRBJ2-7	TGTGCCAGTAGTGCGGACAGAAGGAAGCAGTACTTC	CASSADRRKQYF
NA	TRBD2	TRBV9	TRBJ2-1	TGTGCCAGCAGCGTACAAGGACTAGCGGAGCAGTTCTTC	CASSVQGLAEQFF
NA	TRBD1	TRBV6-2/TRBV6-3	TRBJ1-1	TGTGCCAGCAGTTACTCGCTGTCGGCAGGGGGATTCATGAACACTGAAGCTTTCTTT	CASSYSLSAGGFMNTEAFF
NA	NA	TRBV4-2	TRBJ2-2	TGTGCCAGCAGCCAAGAGTATCGTCAGGCCACCGGGGAGCTGTTTTTT	CASSQEYRQATGELFF
few	TRBD1	TRBV11-2	TRBJ1-5	TGTGCCAGCAGCTTAGGGCAGGGGGCATCTCAGCCCCAGCATTTT	CASSLGQGASQPQHF
many	TRBD2	TRBV6-6	TRBJ2-5	TGTGCCAGCAGTTACGAGCATCAGCGGGGGAAAGAGACCCAGTACTTC	CASSYEHQRGKETQYF
NA	TRBD1	TRBV5-6	TRBJ1-1	TGTGCCAGCAGCTTGGCCGGACAGGGTCTGAAAGCTTTCTTT	CASSLAGQGLKAFF
NA	NA	TRBV27	TRBJ2-7	TGTGCCAGCAGCTGGCGGGAAGGGAGAAGCTACGAGCAGTACTTC	CASSWREGRSYEQYF
NA	NA	TRBV2	TRBJ1-1	TGTGCCAGCAGTGTGAGTAGAGTCAGTACTAGGGACACTGAAGCTTTCTTT	CASSVSRVSTRDTEAFF
NA	NA	TRBV18	TRBJ1-5	TGTGCCAGCTCACCAGGATACGGCGGTCAGCCCCAGCATTTT	CASSPGYGGQPQHF
NA	TRBD1	TRBV6-5	TRBJ2-1	TGTGCCAGCAGCTGGGACAGTTACAATGAGCAGTTCTTC	CASSWDSYNEQFF
few	TRBD1	TRBV9	TRBJ1-2	TGTGCCAGCAGCGTCAGGGGGCAAAATGGCTACACCTTC	CASSVRGQNGYTF
NA	TRBD1	TRBV6-5	TRBJ2-7	TGTGCCAGCAGTTACCAGGGGGACGAGCAGTACTTC	CASSYQGDEQYF
NA	NA	TRBV5-4	TRBJ1-4	TGTGCCAGCAGCGACGCGGGGATTTGGGATGAAAAACTGTTTTTT	CASSDAGIWDEKLFF
NA	TRBD2	TRBV12-3/TRBV12-4	TRBJ2-4	TGTGCCAGCACTCTCGGGCGGGGGGGCATTCAGTACTTC	CASTLGRGGIQYF
few	NA	TRBV3-1/TRBV3-2	TRBJ1-4	TGTGCCAGCAGCCAAGATAGTGAAAAACTGTTTTTT	CASSQDSEKLFF
NA	NA	TRBV19	TRBJ2-6	TGTGCCAGTAGTATAGGGGTCGGGTCTGGGGCCAACGTCCTGACTTTC	CASSIGVGSGANVLTF
once	TRBD2	TRBV3-1/TRBV3-2	TRBJ2-7	TGTGCCAGCAGCCAGACTAGCGGGGGGTACGAGCAGTACTTC	CASSQTSGGYEQYF
NA	TRBD1	TRBV6-5	TRBJ1-2	TGTGCCAGCAGGAAACCGGGACAGGGGGTAGGTGGCTACACCTTC	CASRKPGQGVGGYTF
NA	TRBD2	TRBV3-1/TRBV3-2	TRBJ2-1	TGTGCCAGCAGCCAAGATAAAAGAATCACTAGCGGGGGAACTTCTGCGTTCTTC	CASSQDKRITSGGTSAFF
NA	NA	TRBV18	TRBJ2-3	TGTGCCAGCTCACCAGAGGAACCTCATACGCAGTATTTT	CASSPEEPHTQYF
NA	NA	TRBV7-9	TRBJ2-2	TGTGCCAGCAGCCGAGACGGGACCGGGGAGCTGTTTTTT	CASSRDGTGELFF
once	TRBD2	TRBV19	TRBJ2-3	TGTGCCAGTAGTCGATATCTTAGGGCAGCGGGGGGGGTAGATACGCAGTATTTT	CASSRYLRAAGGVDTQYF
NA	NA	TRBV6-5	TRBJ1-5	TGTGCCAGCAGTAGGCTGCAGGGGCGAGGTCAGCCCCAGCATTTT	CASSRLQGRGQPQHF
once	TRBD1	TRBV5-1	TRBJ2-7	TGCGCCAGCAGCTTGTGGGACAGCTCCTACGAGCAGTACTTC	CASSLWDSSYEQYF
NA	NA	TRBV2	TRBJ1-1	TGTGCCAGCAGTGAAGCAGAGGGAACTGAAGCTTTCTTT	CASSEAEGTEAFF
once	NA	TRBV3-1/TRBV3-2	TRBJ2-2	TGTGCCAGCACGGGGGACGCGAACACCGGGGAGCTGTTTTTT	CASTGDANTGELFF
NA	NA	TRBV6-2/TRBV6-3	TRBJ1-5	TGTGCCAGCAGTTACGACGGGAATCAGCCCCAGCATTTT	CASSYDGNQPQHF
NA	TRBD2	TRBV7-2	TRBJ2-3	TGTGCCAGCAGCTTAAGGACTAGCGGGGCTAACACAGATACGCAGTATTTT	CASSLRTSGANTDTQYF
NA	NA	TRBV5-1	TRBJ1-5	TGCGCCAGCAGCTATTCCGAGGACAGTAAAAACTATAGCAATCAGCCCCAGCATTTT	CASSYSEDSKNYSNQPQHF
NA	NA	TRBV7-9	TRBJ1-1	TGTGCCAGCAGCACCTGGGCGGGCACTGAAGCTTTCTTT	CASSTWAGTEAFF
once	TRBD1	TRBV13	TRBJ1-1	TGTGCCAGCAGCTCCTCCGGGACAGCGGCTTTCAACACTGAAGCTTTCTTT	CASSSSGTAAFNTEAFF
NA	NA	TRBV11-2	TRBJ1-1	TGTGCCAGCAGCTTAGTTGGAAGAGCGGGCCCTGAAGCTTTCTTT	CASSLVGRAGPEAFF
NA	NA	TRBV28	TRBJ1-2	TGTGCCAGCAGTCTAGTGGACAGTTTTAACTATGGCTACACCTTC	CASSLVDSFNYGYTF
NA	NA	TRBV7-2	TRBJ1-2	TGTGCCAGCAGCTTATCCCCAGGACCCAGAGGAGGCTCCTTC	CASSLSPGPRGGSF
NA	TRBD2	TRBV7-2	TRBJ2-3	TGTGCCAGCAGCTTAATGAGCGGGACCACAGATACGCAGTATTTT	CASSLMSGTTDTQYF
NA	NA	TRBV2	TRBJ2-2	TGTGCCAGCGCCGAGAATGGACATATTCTGAACACCGGGGAGCTGTTTTTT	CASAENGHILNTGELFF
NA	TRBD2	TRBV19	TRBJ2-5	TGTGCCAGTAGAGGGACTAGCGGCGACCAAGAGACCCAGTACTTC	CASRGTSGDQETQYF
once	NA	TRBV11-2	TRBJ1-4	TGTGCCAGCAGCTTACTGGCAGGGAGGGAAAAACTGTTTTTT	CASSLLAGREKLFF
NA	TRBD1	TRBV2	TRBJ2-7	TGTGCCAGAACGGGGGACAGGGGAGTGTACGAGCAGTACTTC	CARTGDRGVYEQYF
NA	TRBD1	TRBV12-3/TRBV12-4	TRBJ2-3	TGTGCCAGCATTCTCACAGGGGCAGATACGCAGTATTTT	CASILTGADTQYF
NA	TRBD1	TRBV24-1	TRBJ2-7	TGTGCCACCAGTGACCACGGGACAGATCACGAGCAGTACTTC	CATSDHGTDHEQYF
once	TRBD1	TRBV2	TRBJ2-3	TGTGCCAGCAGTTTGGGACAGGGAACAGATACGCAGTATTTT	CASSLGQGTDTQYF